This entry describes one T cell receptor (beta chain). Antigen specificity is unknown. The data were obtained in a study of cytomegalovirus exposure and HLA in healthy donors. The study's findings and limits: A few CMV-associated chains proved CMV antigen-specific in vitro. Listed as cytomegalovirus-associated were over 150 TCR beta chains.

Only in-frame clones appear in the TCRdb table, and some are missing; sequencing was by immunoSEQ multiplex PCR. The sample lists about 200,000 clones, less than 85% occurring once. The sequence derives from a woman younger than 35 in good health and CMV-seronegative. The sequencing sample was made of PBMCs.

Here the CDR3 reads CASSSGGASYEQYF. The CDR3 DNA sequence: TGTGCCAGCTCCTCCGGGGGGGCATCCTACGAGCAGTACTTC. This rearrangement joins TRBV9 to TRBJ2-7, with TRBD2 matching 8 bases. V lost 7 bases, J lost 1 base, and 7 bases stayed unmatched. The CDR3 extends over 14 amino acids. Per germline, CDR1 SGDLS and CDR2 YYNGEE.